This TCR beta chain was observed in a study of regulatory T cells in long-lasting Graves disease. This clonotype was found a few times. Building the TCR beta libraries relied on iRepertoire HTBI primers, and CDR3 regions underwent Arm-PCR. TCRdb reprocessed the multiplex PCR reads via MiXCR and lists one record per CDR3 protein. The top ten hold less than 25% of the sample, which has 200,000 to 250,000 distinct CDR3 sequences, about 16% seen once. The sample's time point: newly diagnosed GD, antithyroid drugs for less than 3 months. Preparation of the TCR library used RNA extracted from PBMCs. This CDR3 has 14 residues. Trimming shortened V by 3 bases and J by 5 bases, and 11 bases separated the two germline ends. From germline, CDR1 is SGDLS and CDR2 YYNGEE.

J is TRBJ1-4 and V is TRBV9; D gene uncertain. Sequenced here: peripheral blood mononuclear cells (PBMCs), sampled at new diagnosis, from a patient treated with antithyroid drugs. The TCR comes from a female donor with Graves disease. The CDR3 coding sequence is TGTGCCAGCAGCGCGGGCAGCCTAAATGAAAAACTGTTTTTT. Amino acid sequence: CASSAGSLNEKLFF.